These 17 T cell receptor beta chains originate from one sample sequenced in a study of blood T cell repertoires in COVID-19. The protocol was immunoSEQ multiplex PCR, while the TCRdb copy is restricted to in-frame clones and leaves out a portion. The sample comprises roughly 230,000 clones, approximately 81% of which are singletons, and 0.85% to 1% rests with the top ten. The sample taken for sequencing was peripheral blood. These receptors were collected from a man aged 40-49 years with acute or convalescent COVID-19.

The chain is built from TRBV11-2 and TRBJ1-1, with a tentative D call TRBD1 (6 bases). Germline CDR1 is SGHAT and CDR2 is FQNNGV. The germline V and J ends were trimmed by 8 bases and 1 base, with 17 bases remaining between them. The CDR3 runs to 15 residues. In DNA form, the CDR3 reads TGTGCCAGCGGACCCTTACAGGGTGGGAACACTGAAGCTTTCTTT. Its translation is CASGPLQGGNTEAFF.

The chain joins TRBV10-3 to TRBJ2-3; 13 bases map to TRBD2. This CDR3 region has 16 residues. Germline CDR1 reads ENHRY; CDR2 reads SYGVKD. Germline trimming cut 6 bases from V and 0 bases from J; bases unmatched to any gene: 3. CDR3 protein: CAIRPGLAGSTDTQYF. The CDR3 DNA is TGTGCCATCAGGCCGGGACTAGCGGGGAGCACAGATACGCAGTATTTT.

This sequence joins TRBV4-1 and TRBJ1-2; 8 bases line up with TRBD1. CDR3 size: 21 residues. Germline V CDR1 and CDR2: MGHRA, YSYEKL. With V trimmed by 2 bases and J by 0 bases, 20 bases remained unmatched. The CDR3 DNA follows: TGCGCCAGCAGCCAAAGATTCCCCGCTAACCCGGGACAGGCTTCTAACTATGGCTACACCTTC. It is translated as CASSQRFPANPGQASNYGYTF.

J is TRBJ1-1 and V is TRBV2; D remains unclear. Per germline, CDR1 SNHLY and CDR2 FYNNEI. The V end lost 6 bases, the J end lost 6 bases, and 11 bases lay between the germline ends. CDR3 length: 12 residues. The DNA of the CDR3 is TGTGCCAGCAGGGCGATGACTCCTGAAGCTTTCTTT. It specifies CASRAMTPEAFF.

There are a few counts of this clone. V is TRBV11-2 and J is TRBJ2-7, with TRBD2 identical over 9 bases. Per germline, CDR1 SGHAT and CDR2 FQNNGV. The CDR3 is 14 amino acids. Trimming at V came to 6 bases and at J to 4 bases, leaving 7 bases not matched to a gene. CDR3 sequence: CASSYSGGIYEQYF. CDR3 coding DNA: TGTGCCAGCAGTTACAGCGGGGGGATATACGAGCAGTACTTC.

The chain uses TRBV6-4 and TRBJ1-2; D not resolved. The CDR3 runs 13 residues. Germline-derived CDR1 and CDR2 are MRHNA and SNTAGT. Trimming stripped 3 bases from V and 3 bases from J, with 8 bases between. The CDR3 spells CASSENGDYGYTF. CDR3 in DNA: TGTGCCAGCAGTGAGAACGGAGACTATGGCTACACCTTC.

J is TRBJ1-3 and V is TRBV6-5; D is unresolved. The CDR3 extends over 15 amino acids. V lost 6 bases and J 3 bases, leaving 15 bases between the germline ends. Germline CDR1 is MNHEY and CDR2 is SVGAGI. This CDR3 reads CASSGPSGFGNTIYF. CDR3 in DNA: TGTGCCAGCAGCGGACCCAGCGGATTTGGAAACACCATATATTTT.

V usage is TRBV4-2 and J usage is TRBJ2-3; possibly TRBD2 for D (6 bases). This CDR3 contains 16 residues. The germline V gene encodes CDR1 LGHNA and CDR2 YNFKEQ. The ends were cut back, 4 bases at V and 3 bases at J, with 17 bases in the middle. The CDR3 here is CASSPLLAGTTDTQYF. The CDR3 nucleotides read TGTGCCAGCAGCCCTCTATTGGCGGGGACTACAGATACGCAGTATTTT.

This sequence joins TRBV6-5 and TRBJ1-2; D is ambiguous. The CDR3 length is 13 residues. V was cut by 4 bases and J by 4 bases, with 10 bases left in between. Germline values: CDR1 MNHEY, CDR2 SVGAGI. CDR3 in amino acids: CASSLNRLYGYTF. CDR3 DNA sequence: TGTGCCAGCAGTTTAAACCGACTCTATGGCTACACCTTC.

The gene calls are TRBV29-1 and TRBJ1-6; 8 positions match TRBD1. Germline CDR1 reads SQVTM; CDR2 reads ANQGSEA. Trimming took 7 bases from V and 9 from J; bases not matched to a gene: 8. The CDR3 sequence is 13 residues long. The CDR3 here is CSALQGAGSPLHF. CDR3 nucleotides: TGCAGCGCGCTTCAGGGGGCAGGTTCACCCCTCCACTTT.

V and J are TRBV28 and TRBJ2-7; D possibly corresponds to TRBD1 (6 bases). This CDR3 contains 12 residues. The V gene's germline CDR1 is MDHEN and CDR2 SYDVKM. V dropped 6 bases and J dropped 6 bases, with 12 bases sitting between them. The CDR3 reads CASRYRASEQYF. CDR3 coding DNA: TGTGCCAGCAGGTACAGGGCTTCCGAGCAGTACTTC.

This clone came up a few times. V and J are TRBV3-1 (or the pseudogene TRBV3-2) and TRBJ1-3, with D tentatively TRBD1 (5 bases). Germline CDR1 LGHDT, CDR2 YNNKEL (reference sequence). Trimming removed 2 bases at V and 2 bases at J, with 16 bases between. CDR3 length: 17 residues. For the CDR3, the DNA is TGTGCCAGCAGCCAAACACCACCCAGGGCCCCTGGAAACACCATATATTTT. This sequence encodes CASSQTPPRAPGNTIYF.

This sequence joins TRBV11-2 and TRBJ2-1, with a weak D call TRBD2 (5 bases). Germline assignment: CDR1 SGHAT and CDR2 FQNNGV. The CDR3 contains 16 residues. V dropped 0 bases and J dropped 4 bases, with 13 bases sitting between them. The CDR3: CASSLDISGLYNEQFF. CDR3 in DNA: TGTGCCAGCAGCTTAGATATCAGCGGCCTATACAATGAGCAGTTCTTC.

V is TRBV3-1 (or the pseudogene TRBV3-2) and J is TRBJ1-2; D is unclear. The V and J ends lost 0 bases and 8 bases respectively, with 10 bases between them. This CDR3 region has 13 residues. The germline gives CDR1 LGHDT, CDR2 YNNKEL (reference sequence). The CDR3 reads CASSQDRGQGYTF. CDR3 sequence (DNA): TGTGCCAGCAGCCAAGACCGAGGTCAGGGCTACACCTTC.

The V call is TRBV5-6, the J call TRBJ2-1; TRBD2 might be the D (5 bases). The V end lost 1 base, the J end lost 4 bases, and 15 bases lay between the germline ends. Germline CDR1 SGHDT, CDR2 YYEEEE. CDR3 size: 16 residues. The CDR3 here is CASSLLTGKEYNEQFF. The CDR3 DNA follows: TGTGCCAGCAGCTTGCTGACGGGAAAGGAGTACAATGAGCAGTTCTTC.

V is TRBV18 and J is TRBJ1-3; a possible D gene is TRBD1 (6 bases). CDR3 size: 15 residues. The V and J ends lost 8 bases and 0 bases respectively, with 14 bases between them. Germline CDR1 reads KGHSH; CDR2 reads LQKENI. CDR3 DNA sequence: TGTGCCAGCACCGACAGGAAAACCTCTGGAAACACCATATATTTT. This sequence encodes CASTDRKTSGNTIYF.

This rearrangement joins TRBV6-2 or TRBV6-3 to TRBJ2-1, with 9 bases fitting TRBD2. CDR3 length: 16 amino acids. Germline CDR1 and CDR2: MNHEY and SVGEGT. V lost 5 bases and J lost 1; bases outside the gene matches: 6. Written as DNA, the CDR3 is TGTGCCAGCAGTGGCGGGGGGGCTCCGTCCTACAATGAGCAGTTCTTC. Its protein is CASSGGGAPSYNEQFF.